The text below deals with one T cell receptor beta chain. Antigen specificity is unknown. Per the germline V gene, CDR1 is WNHNN and CDR2 is SYGVQD (reference sequence). This CDR3 is 13 amino acids long. These data are taken from a study of cytomegalovirus exposure and HLA in healthy donors. When sampled, the donors appeared nominally healthy, though they likely had unrecorded immune exposures. PCR involved 60 Vbeta and 13 Jbeta primers. Clones were sequenced by immunoSEQ multiplex PCR, and TCRdb holds only the in-frame ones, with some missing. The data show some 200,000 clones, approximately 84% seen once. General study points: According to a later analysis, most TCR beta chains associated with CMV appeared HLA-restricted.

The sequenced material came from PBMCs. The receptor's source is a woman aged 45-59 years in good health and CMV-seropositive. V and J are TRBV10-1 and TRBJ2-5; 8 bases align to TRBD1. The better agreement between TRBJ2-7 and the DNA end casts doubt on the J call. The DNA for the CDR3 is TGCGCCAGCCTGTTCACAGGGGGTCGCGAGCAGTACTTC. This codes for CASLFTGGREQYF.